This is a list of T cell receptor beta chains from one sample in a study of cytomegalovirus exposure and HLA in healthy donors. Using immunoSEQ multiplex PCR, the repertoire was profiled, and TCRdb retains in-frame clones only, with some absent. The sample carries about 90,000 clones, roughly two thirds recorded once. What was sequenced was PBMCs. The origin of the receptors is a woman in her forties or fifties in good health and CMV-seropositive. CDR3s include the opening cysteine and the closing phenylalanine or tryptophan. A D gene is named only where the DNA matches it firmly. Part of the rows lack a size; the others show once, few, many or a class for expanded clones.

cdr3_nt cdr3_aa d_call v_call clone_size j_call
TGTGCCAGCTCACCGGGCAGGCTCCAAGAGACCCAGTACTTC CASSPGRLQETQYF NA TRBV18 NA TRBJ2-5
TGTGCCAGCAGCCAGACCCCCGGGACAGGATATAATTCACCCCTCCACTTT CASSQTPGTGYNSPLHF TRBD1 TRBV7-2 NA TRBJ1-6
TGTGCCAGCAGTTTCAGGGGGCCCCCCGGAGATACGCAGTATTTT CASSFRGPPGDTQYF TRBD1 TRBV28 NA TRBJ2-3
TGTCCACTGGGGCAGGGTTATCAGCCCCAGCATTTT CPLGQGYQPQHF NA TRBV19 NA TRBJ1-5
TGTGCCAGCAGTTTAAACCAGGGCTACGAGCAGTACTTC CASSLNQGYEQYF NA TRBV27 NA TRBJ2-7
TGTGCCAGCAGCTTGGGGCAGGGCAGGCAGCCCCAGCATTTT CASSLGQGRQPQHF NA TRBV5-4 few TRBJ1-5
TGTGCCAGCAGTGACCCCAACAGGGGGCGGGATACGCAGTATTTT CASSDPNRGRDTQYF TRBD1 TRBV6-1 NA TRBJ2-3
TGTGCCAGCAGTTTGAGACAGGCCTCTTACTCTGGGGCCAACGTCCTGACTTTC CASSLRQASYSGANVLTF NA TRBV27 NA TRBJ2-6
TGTGCCAGTGGGGGGGGCACTGAAGCTTTCTTT CASGGGTEAFF NA TRBV19 NA TRBJ1-1
TGTGCCAGCAGCCCCCGGACAGGGGGTAGCTACGAGCAGTACTTC CASSPRTGGSYEQYF TRBD1 TRBV11-2 NA TRBJ2-7
TGTGCCAGCAGCTTAGGAGGGGACAGGGGCTACGAGCAGTACTTC CASSLGGDRGYEQYF TRBD1 TRBV13 NA TRBJ2-7
TGTGCCAGCAGCTTCGGGGAATACGAGCAGTACTTC CASSFGEYEQYF NA TRBV7-2 NA TRBJ2-7
TGTGCCAGCAGTCGCCTCGGGGACAGGGACTATGGCTACACCTTC CASSRLGDRDYGYTF TRBD1 TRBV7-9 once TRBJ1-2
TGTGCCAGCAGTTTATGGAACAGGGAAGGATACGAGCAGTACTTC CASSLWNREGYEQYF NA TRBV28 once TRBJ2-7
TGTGCCAGCAGTGCGGACAGACGAAGCAATCAGCCCCAGCATTTT CASSADRRSNQPQHF NA TRBV2 NA TRBJ1-5
TGTGCCAGCAGTTCGGATCAGGGCCTCAGTGATGAGCAGTTCTTC CASSSDQGLSDEQFF NA TRBV28 NA TRBJ2-1
TGTGCCAGCAGTTCCTTCCACAGGGCGAGCTACAATGAGCAGTTCTTC CASSSFHRASYNEQFF NA TRBV6-5 NA TRBJ2-1
TGTGCCAGCAGCCCCCCCCAAAGCTTCACAGATACGCAGTATTTT CASSPPQSFTDTQYF NA TRBV5-4 NA TRBJ2-3
TGTGCCAGCAGAGGGGGCAATGAGCAGTTCTTC CASRGGNEQFF NA TRBV6-4 NA TRBJ2-1
TGTGCCAGCAGTCCGACAGGGGGGTCCTACGAGCAGTACTTC CASSPTGGSYEQYF TRBD1 TRBV28 NA TRBJ2-7
TGTGCCAGCAGCTCTTGGACAGGGCGCAGTGAAAAACTGTTTTTT CASSSWTGRSEKLFF TRBD1 TRBV5-4 NA TRBJ1-4
TGCACCAGCAGCCAAGATAGGGCAGGGCCTAATTCACCCCTCCACTTT CTSSQDRAGPNSPLHF NA TRBV1 NA TRBJ1-6
TGTGCCAGCAGAAAAGCGGTCGGTACTGAAGCTTTCTTT CASRKAVGTEAFF NA TRBV6-6 NA TRBJ1-1
TGTGCCAGCAGCCAAGAGCCGGGTTCTAGATCCTACAATGAGCAGTTCTTC CASSQEPGSRSYNEQFF NA TRBV4-2 NA TRBJ2-1
TGTGCCAGCAGCGGCCGACTAGCGGGAGAAGGTAGTGAGCAGTTCTTC CASSGRLAGEGSEQFF TRBD2 TRBV7-2 NA TRBJ2-1
TGTGCCAGCAGTGAATCGGTCCCCGAGAGCGGGGAGCTGTTTTTT CASSESVPESGELFF NA TRBV6-1 NA TRBJ2-2
TGCAGCGTTGAAATCGGTCAATCAGCTTTCTTT CSVEIGQSAFF NA TRBV29-1 NA TRBJ1-1
TGCGCCAGCAGCCGGGGGACAGGGGATCGGGCTTTCTTT CASSRGTGDRAFF TRBD1 TRBV4-3 few TRBJ1-1
TGTGCCTGCGATCAGGGTGGCCCGAAGCTCTTC CACDQGGPKLF NA TRBV30 NA TRBJ2-1
TGTGCCTGGAACTCGGGGGAAGAGTACACTGAAGCTTTCTTT CAWNSGEEYTEAFF NA TRBV30 NA TRBJ1-1
TGTGCCACACCCCCCCGGGGGGCTGAGGGCTACACCTTC CATPPRGAEGYTF NA TRBV28 NA TRBJ1-2
TGTGCCAGCAGCTTAGAGGGGACTAGCGGGAGGTACGAGCAGTACTTC CASSLEGTSGRYEQYF TRBD2 TRBV7-6 few TRBJ2-7
TGTGCCAGCAGCTTAGCTCTCGACGCGCGGGGTAGCACAGATACGCAGTATTTT CASSLALDARGSTDTQYF NA TRBV7-9 NA TRBJ2-3
TGTGCCAGCAGCCAAGAGGGGCTAGCGGGCGCCGGGGAGCTGTTTTTT CASSQEGLAGAGELFF TRBD2 TRBV4-2 NA TRBJ2-2
TGTGCCAGCAGTGGTGACAGGGGGCGCGTCGTAAACACTGAAGCTTTCTTT CASSGDRGRVVNTEAFF TRBD1 TRBV28 NA TRBJ1-1
TGTGCCAGCAGTGATCCCTCTCACACAGGGGCGGGGGGGGTGAACACTGAAGCTTTCTTT CASSDPSHTGAGGVNTEAFF TRBD1 TRBV6-1 NA TRBJ1-1
TGTGCCAGCAGCGTCGCCGGGTCTAAGGAGACCCAGTACTTC CASSVAGSKETQYF NA TRBV11-2 once TRBJ2-5
TGTGCCAGCAGCTTACCGCAAGGGGGCCACAATGAGCAGTTCTTC CASSLPQGGHNEQFF TRBD1 TRBV7-9 NA TRBJ2-1
TGCGCCAGCAGCGAAGGGGCGGGAGACTCTGGGGCCAACGTCCTGACTTTC CASSEGAGDSGANVLTF TRBD2 TRBV4-1 NA TRBJ2-6
TGTGCCAGCAGCTTTGGGACTAGTAAGTTCTTC CASSFGTSKFF TRBD2 TRBV13 once TRBJ2-1
TGCAGCGTCACCGGGACAGATACGCAGTATTTT CSVTGTDTQYF NA TRBV29-1 NA TRBJ2-3
TGTGCCAGTAGGAGACAGGGGGATAATTACAATGAGCAGTTCTTC CASRRQGDNYNEQFF TRBD1 TRBV19 NA TRBJ2-1
TGTGCCATCAGTGAGCCGGGACAGGCGACGCAAGATAAAGAGACCCAGTACTTC CAISEPGQATQDKETQYF TRBD1 TRBV10-3 NA TRBJ2-5
TGTGCCAGCACTAAAGAACCTAATGAAAAACTGTTTTTT CASTKEPNEKLFF NA TRBV7-6 NA TRBJ1-4
TGTGCCAGCAGAAGGACGGAAGGAGGGAACACTGAAGCTTTCTTT CASRRTEGGNTEAFF NA TRBV5-6 NA TRBJ1-1
TGTGCCAGTAGTATAGGGACAGGGGGTGAAAAACTGTTTTTT CASSIGTGGEKLFF TRBD1 TRBV19 NA TRBJ1-4
TGTGCCAGCAGCGGCCCAGGACTAGCGGGAGGAGACACAGATACGCAGTATTTT CASSGPGLAGGDTDTQYF TRBD2 TRBV9 few TRBJ2-3
TGTGCCAGTACCCGGGAGACTTATTATGATGGCTACACCTTC CASTRETYYDGYTF NA TRBV19 few TRBJ1-2
TGTGCCAGCAGCGCCCAGGGGGAGACCCAGTACTTC CASSAQGETQYF NA TRBV9 NA TRBJ2-5
TGTGCCAGCAGTCCCGAGACAGGGGGCCTAAATCAGCCCCAGCATTTT CASSPETGGLNQPQHF TRBD1 TRBV27 NA TRBJ1-5
TGTGCCAGCAGCCAAGTACAGGGGCCTAGCTCCTACAATGAGCAGTTCTTC CASSQVQGPSSYNEQFF TRBD1 TRBV4-2 NA TRBJ2-1
TGTGCCAGCAGCTTGGACCCCGGGAGCCACACTGAAGCTTTCTTT CASSLDPGSHTEAFF NA TRBV5-6 once TRBJ1-1
TGTGCCGCCGGGACTAGCGGGAGGGCCCTCGATGAGCAGTTCTTC CAAGTSGRALDEQFF TRBD2 TRBV10-3 NA TRBJ2-1
TGTGCCAGCAGTTTCGGGGGAGTAGGAACCGGGGAGCTGTTTTTT CASSFGGVGTGELFF NA TRBV27 NA TRBJ2-2
TGTGCCTGGAGTGTCGGGGACAGTGTCGCCCGGGAGTACTTC CAWSVGDSVAREYF TRBD1 TRBV30 few TRBJ2-7
TGTGCCTGGGCATTGGGAGGTACGGCACGTAATGAAAAACTGTTTTTT CAWALGGTARNEKLFF NA TRBV30 NA TRBJ1-4
TGTGCCAGCTCATCGACAGGGGGTAATCAGCCCCAGCATTTT CASSSTGGNQPQHF TRBD1 TRBV18 NA TRBJ1-5
TGTGCCAGTAGACCGGGACAGGGAACTTTGATGGGGGCCAACGTCCTGACTTTC CASRPGQGTLMGANVLTF TRBD1 TRBV19 NA TRBJ2-6